The subject of this entry is one T cell receptor beta chain. Trimming shortened V by 4 bases and J by 5 bases, and 15 bases separated the two germline ends. This CDR3 is 15 amino acids long. Germline CDR1 MNHEY, CDR2 SMNVEV (reference sequence). This record belongs to a study of blood T cell repertoires in COVID-19. Background on the study: The analysed material was cDNA or gDNA that came from T cells, B-cell-depleted T cells, or PBMCs.

Data came from immunoSEQ multiplex PCR; TCRdb stores just in-frame clones and leaves some out. This table holds over 75,000 clones, roughly nine tenths found once. Sequencing used peripheral blood. The rearrangement joins TRBV27 to TRBJ1-5; TRBD1 might be the D (6 bases). The TCR was taken from a man between 60 and 75 years old with acute or convalescent COVID-19. CDR3 nucleotides: TGTGCCAGCAGTTCGTCTTCAGGGGAAGATCAGCCCCAGCATTTT. Translated: CASSSSSGEDQPQHF.